The rows below give T cell receptor beta chains drawn from one sample of a study of shared clonotypes between healthy human individuals. Clones were read by immunoSEQ multiplex PCR, and TCRdb kept only the in-frame ones, dropping some. This sample carries roughly 2,000,000 clones, around 96% of them seen once, and the ten largest clones take approximately 1.2%. The sequenced sample consisted of naive CD8+ T cells sorted from blood. These receptors were taken from a man in his late teens or twenties in good health. The conserved cysteine and the conserved F or W are not part of the CDR3 here.

len: 12
v_gene: TRBV14
CDR3aa: ASSQENREDEQY

len: 11
v_gene: TRBV19
CDR3aa: ASSIRENTEAF

len: 13
v_gene: TRBV15
CDR3aa: ATSSRRDIPGELF

len: 12
v_gene: TRBV11-2
CDR3aa: ASSVGTASYEQY

len: 12
v_gene: TRBV7-6
CDR3aa: ASSSGLAPAEQY

len: 12
v_gene: TRBV28
CDR3aa: ASSLRQGRYEQY

len: 13
v_gene: TRBV4-1
CDR3aa: ASSQVEVGTYEQY

len: 12
v_gene: TRBV27
CDR3aa: ASSPRGWSYEQY

len: 15
v_gene: TRBV29-1
CDR3aa: SVSGTGGGSSYNEQF

len: 12
v_gene: TRBV7-6
CDR3aa: ASSLGDSGNTIY

len: 15
v_gene: TRBV5-1
CDR3aa: ASSLASSLAGFNEQF

len: 12
v_gene: TRBV6-5
CDR3aa: ASRHTTSGYEQY

len: 12
v_gene: TRBV27
CDR3aa: ASSPTGARDEQY

len: 11
v_gene: TRBV7-2
CDR3aa: ASSPLGAGEQY

len: 14
v_gene: TRBV10-3
CDR3aa: AISKQGPPSYNEQF

len: 12
v_gene: TRBV5-8
CDR3aa: ASSLGQGSYEQY

len: 10
v_gene: TRBV5-1
CDR3aa: ASSLPPGEQY

len: 12
v_gene: TRBV28
CDR3aa: ASSLRDSSYEQY

len: 13
v_gene: TRBV6-5
CDR3aa: ASSYSGVLGTEAF

len: 13
v_gene: TRBV7-9
CDR3aa: ASSLLAGTNYGYT

len: 13
v_gene: TRBV27
CDR3aa: ASRFAGNSYNEQF

len: 13
v_gene: TRBV5-1
CDR3aa: ASSSTSGGINEQF

len: 12
v_gene: TRBV9
CDR3aa: ASSAGAGNTEAF

len: 15
v_gene: TRBV9
CDR3aa: ASSDLAGGRSYNEQF

len: 14
v_gene: TRBV27
CDR3aa: ASSGPGLAFYNEQF

len: 12
v_gene: TRBV7-6
CDR3aa: ASSPQGGAYEQY

len: 15
v_gene: TRBV7-2
CDR3aa: ASSFSGGLMGSYEQY

len: 12
v_gene: TRBV5-4
CDR3aa: ASSDGQGMGGYT

len: 13
v_gene: TRBV5-3
CDR3aa: ARSLQEDYPYEQY

len: 11
v_gene: TRBV5-4
CDR3aa: ASSRRGSSEQY

len: 14
v_gene: TRBV14
CDR3aa: ASSQAEAGNRYEQY

len: 13
v_gene: TRBV9
CDR3aa: ASSVSGQGSYEQY

len: 11
v_gene: TRBV19
CDR3aa: ASRGTGEAEAF

len: 13
v_gene: TRBV19
CDR3aa: ASSMGRVGYNEQF

len: 11
v_gene: TRBV6-5
CDR3aa: ASSYAGGGELF

len: 12
v_gene: TRBV28
CDR3aa: ASSLIEHNSPLH

len: 13
v_gene: TRBV7-9
CDR3aa: ASSGGLALSYEQY

len: 12
v_gene: TRBV6-5
CDR3aa: ASSYPGRGDIQY

len: 15
v_gene: TRBV14
CDR3aa: ASSQRGQLANTGELF

len: 12
v_gene: TRBV25-1
CDR3aa: ASSLLTDSYEQY

len: 14
v_gene: TRBV13
CDR3aa: ASIKRGQGARYEQY

len: 13
v_gene: TRBV7-6
CDR3aa: ASSLEFGGTGELF

len: 13
v_gene: TRBV27
CDR3aa: ASSLGLAGIGELF

len: 12
v_gene: TRBV7-9
CDR3aa: ASSPGGQGGEQY

len: 14
v_gene: TRBV6-4
CDR3aa: ASSDSIAGGFNEQF

len: 13
v_gene: TRBV27
CDR3aa: ASSATGASGNTIY

len: 12
v_gene: TRBV11-2
CDR3aa: ASSLQGLPDEQY

len: 14
v_gene: TRBV19
CDR3aa: ASSSWAGDPSEKLF

len: 10
v_gene: TRBV4-1
CDR3aa: ASSQVNTEAF

len: 15
v_gene: TRBV9
CDR3aa: ASPEGLAGGCVYEQY

len: 18
v_gene: TRBV13
CDR3aa: ASSQLAGGTISSSYNEQF

len: 12
v_gene: TRBV2
CDR3aa: ASTGQGSFSPLH

len: 14
v_gene: TRBV6-6
CDR3aa: ASSYRETSGGHEQY

len: 13
v_gene: TRBV27
CDR3aa: ASRAFDATNEKLF

len: 13
v_gene: TRBV10-1
CDR3aa: ASSDNGEPTDTQY

len: 14
v_gene: TRBV5-6
CDR3aa: ASSLASDRLYNEQF

len: 11
v_gene: TRBV11-2
CDR3aa: ASRGLAGETQY

len: 12
v_gene: TRBV5-4
CDR3aa: ASSLVGSSYEQY

len: 11
v_gene: TRBV11-2
CDR3aa: ASSLDGVLGYT